This T cell receptor beta chain originates from a study of molecular identifiers for immune sequencing clone quantification. This clonotype was seen a handful of times. What it binds is unknown. The CDR3 is 12 residues long. Germline V gene lookup returns CDR1 SEHNR and CDR2 FQNEAQ (reference sequence). V lost 5 bases, J lost 5 bases, and 9 bases lay in between. Findings and caveats of the study: Highly expanded clone sizes could be underestimated by identical TCR molecules that share a barcode.

TCRdb reprocessed the PCR reads with MiXCR, giving one entry per CDR3 protein. The sample consists of a few hundred thousand distinct CDR3 sequences, over 20% of them appearing once. The chain carries TRBV7-9 and TRBJ1-1, with D uncertain. Sequencing input: naive CD8+ T cells from blood, with Jurkat cell RNA spiked in. Subset specified: FACS-sorted CD8+CD4-CCR7+CD45RA+ naive T cells. The receptor was isolated from a human donor in good health. Some libraries in this study had Jurkat cell RNA spiked in. The CDR3 protein is CASSVSLTEAFF. The CDR3 DNA sequence: TGTGCCAGCAGCGTTAGTTTGACTGAAGCTTTCTTT.